The source of this T cell receptor (beta chain) is a study of control samples from healthy donors and cancer patients. Sequenced by immunoSEQ multiplex PCR; TCRdb stores in-frame clones only, minus some. The table lists about 96,000 clones, about 92% of them singletons. Germline values: CDR1 LNHNV, CDR2 YYDKDF (reference sequence). The germline V and J ends were trimmed by 1 base and 5 bases, with 7 bases remaining between them. The length of the CDR3 is 13 residues. The chain is built from TRBV15 and TRBJ2-3, with no clear D. The receptor's source is a man younger than 30 in good health. The specimen was blood. The CDR3 is CATSRGVGDTQYF. Written as DNA, the CDR3 is TGTGCCACCAGCAGAGGGGTAGGAGATACGCAGTATTTT. Drawing the rest from reference TRBV15 and TRBJ2-3, the complete variable domain is DAMVIQNPRYQVTQFGKPVTLSCSQTLNHNVMYWYQQKSSQAPKLLFHYYDKDFNNEADTPDNFQSRRPNTSFCFLDIRSPGLGDTAMYLCATSRGVGDTQYFGPGTRLTVL.